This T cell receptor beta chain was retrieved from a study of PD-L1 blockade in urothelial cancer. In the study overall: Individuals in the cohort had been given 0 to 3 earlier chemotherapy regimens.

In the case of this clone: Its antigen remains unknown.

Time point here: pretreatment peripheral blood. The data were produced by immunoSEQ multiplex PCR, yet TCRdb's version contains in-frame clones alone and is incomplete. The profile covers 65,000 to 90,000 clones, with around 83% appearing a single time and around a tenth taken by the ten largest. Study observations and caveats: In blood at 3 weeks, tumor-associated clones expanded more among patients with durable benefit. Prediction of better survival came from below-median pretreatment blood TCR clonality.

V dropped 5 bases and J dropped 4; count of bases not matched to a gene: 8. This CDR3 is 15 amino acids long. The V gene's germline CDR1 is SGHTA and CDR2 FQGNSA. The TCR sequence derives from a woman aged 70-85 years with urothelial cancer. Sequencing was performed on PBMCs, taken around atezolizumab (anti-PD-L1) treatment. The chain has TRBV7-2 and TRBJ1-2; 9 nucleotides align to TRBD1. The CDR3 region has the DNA TGTGCCAGCAGCCCGGGACAGGGCTGGGTCTATGGCTACACCTTC. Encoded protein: CASSPGQGWVYGYTF.